These 6 T cell receptor beta chains originate from one sample sequenced in a study of cytomegalovirus exposure and HLA in healthy donors. 60 Vbeta and 13 Jbeta primers were used in PCR. Clones were read by immunoSEQ multiplex PCR, and TCRdb kept only the in-frame ones, dropping some. Here the sample table reports some 130,000 clones. Input material: PBMCs. The receptors shown here come from a woman between 35 and 50 years old in good health and CMV-seronegative.

The chain has TRBV6-1 and TRBJ1-1; TRBD1 might be the D (6 bases). This CDR3 is built from 13 residues. V lost 7 bases, J lost 0 bases, and 9 bases lay in between. In germline, CDR1 is MNHNS, CDR2 SASEGT. In DNA form, the CDR3 reads TGTGCCAGCAAGACAGGCTTGAACACTGAAGCTTTCTTT. It specifies CASKTGLNTEAFF.

The chain employs TRBV19 and TRBJ2-2; 9 bases agree with TRBD1. V was pared by 7 bases and J by 8 bases, with 11 bases of the junction left unmatched. The length of the CDR3 is 15 residues. Per the germline V gene, CDR1 is LNHDA and CDR2 is SQIVND (reference sequence). In nucleotides, the CDR3 is TGTGCCAGTACCCCCGGGACAGGGCCGCGAGGGGAGCTGTTTTTT. Residues: CASTPGTGPRGELFF.

The V gene is TRBV6-1, the J gene TRBJ2-2, with 9 bases aligning to TRBD1. The CDR3 consists of 14 residues. V trimming: 8 bases; J trimming: 6 bases; junction bases outside the gene matches: 7. Germline assignment: CDR1 MNHNS and CDR2 SASEGT. This CDR3 is CASVTGGAPGELFF. DNA of the CDR3: TGTGCCAGCGTAACAGGGGGCGCCCCCGGGGAGCTGTTTTTT.

The chain combines TRBV2 with TRBJ2-5; D call uncertain. Per the germline V gene, CDR1 is SNHLY and CDR2 is FYNNEI. Trimming took 2 bases from V and 4 from J, leaving 5 bases between them. The CDR3 consists of 12 residues. In DNA form, the CDR3 reads TGTGCCAGCAGTGAAACAACAGAGACCCAGTACTTC. Encoded protein: CASSETTETQYF.

The rearrangement uses TRBV10-3 and TRBJ1-1; the match to TRBD1 covers 9 bases. Germline CDR1 and CDR2: ENHRY and SYGVKD. Trimming removed 6 bases from V and 8 bases from J; junction bases left unmatched: 7. This CDR3 is 13 amino acids long. The CDR3 spells CAIRTGQGREAFF. The CDR3 DNA reads as TGTGCCATCAGGACTGGACAGGGGAGGGAAGCTTTCTTT.

The genes are TRBV6-1 and TRBJ1-1; perhaps TRBD1 as D (6 bases). V gave up 8 bases and J gave up 4 bases, with 14 bases separating them. The germline V gene has CDR1 MNHNS and CDR2 SASEGT. The CDR3 runs 13 residues. CDR3 residues: CASPGVLLTEAFF. The CDR3, as DNA: TGTGCCAGCCCAGGGGTACTTCTCACTGAAGCTTTCTTT.